The entry below gives a single T cell receptor beta chain sequence along with its context. What it recognizes is unknown. The data derive from a study of cytomegalovirus exposure and HLA in healthy donors. At the level of the study: The same platform used for the approximately 670 first-cohort repertoires was also used for the approximately 120 validation repertoires, as a later analysis reported. Notes on the study in general: Investigators reported around 150 TCR beta chains as tied to cytomegalovirus. The dataset shows that most TCR sequences were rare, while some public TCRs occurred in many donors.

Clones were sequenced by immunoSEQ multiplex PCR, and TCRdb holds only the in-frame ones, with some missing. The table includes 130,000 to 150,000 clones, about 87% detected once. The ends lost 1 base at V and 8 bases at J; junction bases unmatched: 10. The CDR3 is 17 residues long. CDR1 LGHNA and CDR2 YNFKEQ come from the germline V gene. Sequencing was done on a sample of PBMCs. This clonotype was sampled from a man in his late teens or twenties in good health and CMV-seropositive. V gene TRBV4-2 combines with J gene TRBJ1-6, with TRBD1 matching 8 bases. CDR3 sequence (DNA): TGTGCCAGCAGCCAAGTGCGTGGACAGGGTCAAGATTCACCCCTCCACTTT. This encodes CASSQVRGQGQDSPLHF.